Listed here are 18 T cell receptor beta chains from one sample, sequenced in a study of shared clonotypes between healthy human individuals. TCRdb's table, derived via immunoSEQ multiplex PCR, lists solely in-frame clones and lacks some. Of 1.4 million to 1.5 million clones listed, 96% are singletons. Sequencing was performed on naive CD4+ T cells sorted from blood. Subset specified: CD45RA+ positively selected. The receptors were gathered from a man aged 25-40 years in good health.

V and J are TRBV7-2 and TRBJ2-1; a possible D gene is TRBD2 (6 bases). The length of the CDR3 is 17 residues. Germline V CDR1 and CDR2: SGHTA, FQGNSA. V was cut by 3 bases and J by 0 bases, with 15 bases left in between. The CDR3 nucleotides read TGTGCCAGCAGCTTGGGTGGGGGGTCGAGCTCCTACAATGAGCAGTTCTTC. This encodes CASSLGGGSSSYNEQFF.

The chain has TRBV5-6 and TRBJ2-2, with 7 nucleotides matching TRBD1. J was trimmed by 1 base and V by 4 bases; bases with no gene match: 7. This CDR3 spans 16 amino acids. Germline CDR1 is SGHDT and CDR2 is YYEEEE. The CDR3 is CASSLRQGRNTGELFF. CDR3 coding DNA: TGTGCCAGCAGCCTCCGACAGGGCCGGAACACCGGGGAGCTGTTTTTT.

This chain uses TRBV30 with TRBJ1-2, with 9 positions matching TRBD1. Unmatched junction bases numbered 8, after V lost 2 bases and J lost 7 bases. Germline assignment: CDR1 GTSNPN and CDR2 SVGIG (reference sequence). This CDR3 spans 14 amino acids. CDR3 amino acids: CAWSRDRGGGGYTF. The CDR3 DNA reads TGTGCCTGGAGTAGAGACAGGGGGGGAGGTGGCTACACCTTC.

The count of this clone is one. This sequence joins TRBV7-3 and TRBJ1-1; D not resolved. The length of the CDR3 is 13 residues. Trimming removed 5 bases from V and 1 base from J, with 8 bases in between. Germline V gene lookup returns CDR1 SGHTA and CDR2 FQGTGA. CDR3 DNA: TGTGCCAGCAGCCCTCCCGGGAACACTGAAGCTTTCTTT. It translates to CASSPPGNTEAFF.

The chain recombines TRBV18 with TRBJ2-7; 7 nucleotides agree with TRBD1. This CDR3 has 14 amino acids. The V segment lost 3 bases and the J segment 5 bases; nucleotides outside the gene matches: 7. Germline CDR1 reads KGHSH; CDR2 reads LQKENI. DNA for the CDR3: TGTGCCAGCTCACCGCAACAGGGGTCCCACGAGCAGTACTTC. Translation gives CASSPQQGSHEQYF.

The CDR3 protein is CASSLGDRGSYEQYF. CDR3 DNA sequence: TGTGCCAGCAGCTTGGGGGACAGGGGGTCCTACGAGCAGTACTTC. The chain employs TRBV11-2 and TRBJ2-7; 11 bases are shared with TRBD1. The CDR3 runs 15 residues. V shed 3 bases and J 1 base; nucleotides not matched to a gene: 2. CDR1 and CDR2 (germline): SGHAT, FQNNGV.

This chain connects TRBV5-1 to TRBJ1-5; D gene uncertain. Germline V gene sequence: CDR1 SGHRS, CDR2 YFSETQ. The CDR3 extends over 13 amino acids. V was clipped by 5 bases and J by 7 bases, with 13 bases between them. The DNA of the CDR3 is TGCGCCAGCAGAGAGTCACGGAACCAGCCCCAGCATTTT. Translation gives CASRESRNQPQHF.

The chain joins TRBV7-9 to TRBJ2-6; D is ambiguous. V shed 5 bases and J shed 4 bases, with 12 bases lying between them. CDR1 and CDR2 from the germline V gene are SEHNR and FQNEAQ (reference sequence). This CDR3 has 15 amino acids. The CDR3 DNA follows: TGTGCCAGCAGCCGGACGGGCGCCGGGGCCAACGTCCTGACTTTC. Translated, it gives CASSRTGAGANVLTF.

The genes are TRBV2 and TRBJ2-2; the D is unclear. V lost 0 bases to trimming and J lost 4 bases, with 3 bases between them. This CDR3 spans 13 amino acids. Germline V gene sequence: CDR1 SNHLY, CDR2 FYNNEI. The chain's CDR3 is CASSEARTGELFF. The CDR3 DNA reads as TGTGCCAGCAGTGAAGCCCGCACCGGGGAGCTGTTTTTT.

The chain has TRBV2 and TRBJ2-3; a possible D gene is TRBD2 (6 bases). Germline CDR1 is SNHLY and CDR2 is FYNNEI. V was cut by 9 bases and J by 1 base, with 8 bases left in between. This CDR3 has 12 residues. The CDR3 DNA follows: TGTGCCAGGGCTAGCGGCACAGATACGCAGTATTTT. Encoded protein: CARASGTDTQYF.

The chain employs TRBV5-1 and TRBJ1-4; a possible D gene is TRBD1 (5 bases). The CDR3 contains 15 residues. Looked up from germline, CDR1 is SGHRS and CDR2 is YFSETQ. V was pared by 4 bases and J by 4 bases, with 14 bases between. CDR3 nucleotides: TGCGCCAGCAGCACTGACAGTTGGAGTAATGAAAAACTGTTTTTT. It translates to CASSTDSWSNEKLFF.

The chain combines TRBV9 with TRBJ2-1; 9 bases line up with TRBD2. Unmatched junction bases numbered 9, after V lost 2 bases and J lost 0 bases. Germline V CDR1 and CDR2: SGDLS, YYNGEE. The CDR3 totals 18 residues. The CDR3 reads CASSVGAGGGGSYNEQFF. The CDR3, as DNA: TGTGCCAGCAGCGTGGGAGCGGGAGGCGGAGGCTCCTACAATGAGCAGTTCTTC.

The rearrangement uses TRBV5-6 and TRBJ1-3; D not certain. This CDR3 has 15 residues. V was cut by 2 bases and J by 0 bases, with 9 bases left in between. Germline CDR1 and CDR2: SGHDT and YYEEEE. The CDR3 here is CASSFSRGSGNTIYF. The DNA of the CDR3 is TGTGCCAGCAGCTTTTCGCGGGGCTCTGGAAACACCATATATTTT.

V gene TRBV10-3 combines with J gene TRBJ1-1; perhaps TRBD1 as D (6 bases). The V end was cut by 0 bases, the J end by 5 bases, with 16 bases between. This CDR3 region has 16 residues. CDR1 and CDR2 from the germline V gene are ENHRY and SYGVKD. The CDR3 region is CAISESSRGAETEAFF. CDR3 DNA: TGTGCCATCAGTGAGTCGAGTCGGGGGGCGGAAACTGAAGCTTTCTTT.

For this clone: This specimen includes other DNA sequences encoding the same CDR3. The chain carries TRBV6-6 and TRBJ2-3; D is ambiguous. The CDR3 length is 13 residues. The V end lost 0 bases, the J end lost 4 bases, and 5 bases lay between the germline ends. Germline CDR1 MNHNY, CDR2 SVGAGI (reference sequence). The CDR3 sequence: CASSYSGADTQYF. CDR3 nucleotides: TGTGCCAGCAGTTACTCCGGAGCAGATACGCAGTATTTT.

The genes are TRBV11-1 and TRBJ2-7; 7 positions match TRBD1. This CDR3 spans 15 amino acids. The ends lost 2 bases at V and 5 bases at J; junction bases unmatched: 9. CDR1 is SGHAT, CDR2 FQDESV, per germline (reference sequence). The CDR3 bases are TGTGCCAGCAGCTTAACTACAGGGGTCGTCCACGAGCAGTACTTC. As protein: CASSLTTGVVHEQYF.

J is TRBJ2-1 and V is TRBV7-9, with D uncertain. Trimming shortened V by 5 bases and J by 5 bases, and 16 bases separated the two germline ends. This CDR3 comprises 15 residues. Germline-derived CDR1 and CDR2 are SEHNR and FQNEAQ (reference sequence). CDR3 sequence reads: CASSQSSALDNEQFF. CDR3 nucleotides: TGTGCCAGCAGCCAGTCCTCTGCCCTGGACAATGAGCAGTTCTTC.

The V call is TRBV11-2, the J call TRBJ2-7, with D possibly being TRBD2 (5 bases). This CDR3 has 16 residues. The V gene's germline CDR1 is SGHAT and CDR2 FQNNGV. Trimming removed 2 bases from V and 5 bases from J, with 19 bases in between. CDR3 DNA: TGTGCCAGCAGCTTAAAAGTCGGGATTCCGTCCCACGAGCAGTACTTC. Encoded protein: CASSLKVGIPSHEQYF.